Below, 5 T cell receptor beta chains from the same sample are listed, as sequenced in a study of cytomegalovirus exposure and HLA in healthy donors. With 60 Vbeta and 13 Jbeta primers, the PCR was carried out. Repertoires were generated with immunoSEQ multiplex PCR, while TCRdb's copy carries only in-frame clones and drops some. The sample holds 55,000 to 80,000 clones, around 75% seen once. The sample consisted of PBMCs. The receptor source for this set is a man aged 60-69 years in good health and CMV-seropositive.

CDR3 protein: CASSRLAGGMSSYNEQFF. In nucleotides, the CDR3 is TGTGCCAGCAGTAGGCTAGCGGGAGGAATGAGCTCCTACAATGAGCAGTTCTTC. V usage is TRBV27 and J usage is TRBJ2-1, with 11 bases aligning to TRBD2. Germline loops: CDR1 MNHEY, CDR2 SMNVEV (reference sequence). The CDR3 covers 18 residues. The V and J ends lost 5 bases and 0 bases, in that order; junction bases with no gene match: 9.

V gene TRBV10-1 combines with J gene TRBJ2-5; D perhaps matches TRBD1 (7 bases). Germline loops: CDR1 WNHNN, CDR2 SYGVQD (reference sequence). Deletions cut 2 bases from V and 3 bases from J, with 16 bases between. The CDR3 runs to 16 residues. CDR3 DNA sequence: TGCGCCAGCAGTGAGCCGGATGACAGGGAGGAAGAGACCCAGTACTTC. It encodes CASSEPDDREEETQYF.

The chain joins TRBV6-5 to TRBJ2-3; 7 bases align to TRBD2. The CDR3 consists of 15 residues. The V gene's germline CDR1 is MNHEY and CDR2 SVGAGI. V was clipped by 8 bases and J by 0 bases; unmatched bases: 8. The CDR3 spells CASWASGASTDTQYF. CDR3 DNA: TGTGCCAGCTGGGCCAGCGGGGCTAGCACAGATACGCAGTATTTT.

This chain links TRBV15 with TRBJ1-3; 7 positions match TRBD1. The CDR3 is 17 residues long. With V trimmed by 3 bases and J by 0 bases, 8 bases remained unmatched. Per germline, CDR1 LNHNV and CDR2 YYDKDF (reference sequence). The CDR3 region is CATSRSTGRYSGNTIYF. The DNA for the CDR3 is TGTGCCACCAGCAGGTCGACAGGGCGCTACTCTGGAAACACCATATATTTT.

As DNA, the CDR3 is TGTGCCAGCAGCTTCTCGGTAGAGGGGGCCTGGAATGAGCAGTTCTTC. Its protein is CASSFSVEGAWNEQFF. The V gene is TRBV13, the J gene TRBJ2-1; 7 bases line up with TRBD1. V trimming: 3 bases; J trimming: 7 bases; junction bases outside the gene matches: 12. The CDR3 runs 16 residues. CDR1 is PRHDT, CDR2 FYEKMQ, per germline (reference sequence).